The next 6 T cell receptor beta chains were all read from a single sample in a study of cytomegalovirus exposure and HLA in healthy donors. The PCR was carried out with 60 Vbeta primers and 13 Jbeta primers. This table comes from immunoSEQ multiplex PCR, and its TCRdb copy is limited to in-frame clones, with some not included. The sample consists of approximately 190,000 clones, approximately 80% of them appearing once. Sequencing was done on a sample of PBMCs. The receptors stem from a woman aged 50 to 65 in good health and CMV-seropositive.

The chain recombines TRBV4-2 with TRBJ2-1, with 9 bases fitting TRBD2. This CDR3 is built from 17 residues. V shed 0 bases and J 8 bases; nucleotides not matched to a gene: 11. From germline, CDR1 is LGHNA and CDR2 YNFKEQ. The CDR3, as DNA: TGTGCCAGCAGCCAAGAGGTAGGGCGGGGGGGCATCGATGAGCAGTTCTTC. It is translated as CASSQEVGRGGIDEQFF.

V gene TRBV4-2 combines with J gene TRBJ2-7; D is undetermined. The CDR3 spans 15 residues. V dropped 0 bases and J dropped 3 bases, with 12 bases sitting between them. The germline gives CDR1 LGHNA, CDR2 YNFKEQ. The CDR3 DNA is TGTGCCAGCAGCCAAGACTACCGCCCCATCTACGAGCAGTACTTC. This codes for CASSQDYRPIYEQYF.

J is TRBJ1-5 and V is TRBV6-6; no reliable D call. Deletions cut 0 bases from V and 11 bases from J, with 17 bases between. Germline V gene sequence: CDR1 MNHNY, CDR2 SVGAGI (reference sequence). This CDR3 spans 15 amino acids. CDR3 in amino acids: CASSYSGCSHPAQHF. CDR3 DNA sequence: TGTGCCAGCAGTTACTCGGGCTGTTCGCATCCAGCCCAGCATTTT.

The J gene is TRBJ2-1, the V gene TRBV5-1; D might be TRBD1 (6 bases). The CDR3 contains 14 residues. The V end was cut by 0 bases, the J end by 9 bases, with 13 bases between. The V gene's germline CDR1 is SGHRS and CDR2 YFSETQ. The CDR3 protein is CASSLVWDNLEQFF. The CDR3 nucleotides read TGCGCCAGCAGCTTGGTCTGGGACAACCTTGAGCAGTTCTTC.

In its sample, this clone was seen a few times. This chain uses TRBV5-6 with TRBJ1-5; the D is unclear. Germline CDR1 SGHDT, CDR2 YYEEEE. The V and J ends lost 0 bases and 3 bases respectively, with 10 bases between them. The CDR3 extends over 15 amino acids. This CDR3 is CASSLALIPNQPQHF. CDR3 nucleotides: TGTGCCAGCAGCTTGGCCCTTATCCCCAATCAGCCCCAGCATTTT.

This chain links TRBV6-1 with TRBJ2-5; 12 nucleotides match TRBD2. Looked up from germline, CDR1 is MNHNS and CDR2 is SASEGT. J gave up 1 base and V 1 base, and 4 bases lay outside the gene matches. The CDR3 runs to 17 residues. The CDR3 DNA sequence: TGTGCCAGCAGTGAAGGGGGGACTAGCGGGTTCCAAGAGACCCAGTACTTC. Translating gives CASSEGGTSGFQETQYF.